This T cell receptor (beta chain) was sequenced during a study of regulatory T cells in long-lasting Graves disease. In the case of this clonotype: Its antigen is still unknown.

Sequencing libraries for TCR beta were prepared with iRepertoire HTBI primers and Arm-PCR of CDR3 regions. TCRdb fed the multiplex PCR reads into MiXCR, producing one record per CDR3 protein. The data show roughly 450,000 distinct CDR3 sequences, around 20% seen once. V dropped 0 bases and J dropped 7; count of bases not matched to a gene: 14. The germline V gene has CDR1 DFQATT and CDR2 SNEGSKA (reference sequence). The CDR3 runs to 18 residues. Study outcomes and limitations: Favored usage of TRBV28, TRBJ1-2 and TRBJ2-5 was recorded in persistent disease.

The time point denotes: persistent/refractory GD, antithyroid drugs over 5 years with positive TRAb. Preparation of the TCR library used RNA extracted from PBMCs. In Xi'an, China, an endocrinology department was the source of patients. Sequenced here: peripheral blood mononuclear cells (PBMCs), sampled when the disease was refractory, from a patient treated with antithyroid drugs. The clonotype was recovered from a female donor with Graves disease. The chain joins TRBV20-1 to TRBJ2-7; 14 bases fit TRBD2. The chain's CDR3 is CSAREGLAGVRRVGEQYF. Here the CDR3 DNA reads TGCAGTGCTAGAGAGGGACTAGCGGGAGTTAGGAGGGTTGGGGAGCAGTACTTC.